This is a list of T cell receptor beta chains from one sample in a study of blood T cell repertoires in COVID-19. Libraries were prepared by immunoSEQ multiplex PCR; TCRdb keeps only in-frame clonotypes and omits some of them. Among around 110,000 clones listed, 70% to 90% were seen once. The sequenced sample was peripheral blood. All receptors come from a man aged 35-49 years with acute or convalescent COVID-19. Both conserved end residues are part of each CDR3. A D gene is named only where the DNA matches it firmly. Rows may omit the clone size; those that give it use once, few, many or a size class.

TRBJ2-7	.	.	TRBV6-6	12	CASSYSSDEQYF	TGTGCCAGCAGTTACTCCTCCGACGAGCAGTACTTC
TRBJ2-1	.	TRBD1	TRBV30	12	CAGQGAYNEQFF	TGTGCCGGACAGGGGGCTTACAATGAGCAGTTCTTC
TRBJ2-1	.	TRBD2	TRBV6-2/TRBV6-3	15	CASSSSGLAGRGQFF	TGTGCCAGCAGCTCATCCGGCCTAGCGGGGCGTGGGCAGTTCTTC
TRBJ2-7	.	.	TRBV5-1	14	CASSLENSYYEQYF	TGCGCCAGCAGCTTGGAGAACAGTTATTACGAGCAGTACTTC
TRBJ1-1	.	.	TRBV6-5	15	CASSYETGWGTEAFF	TGTGCCAGCAGTTACGAAACAGGGTGGGGCACTGAAGCTTTCTTT
TRBJ2-6	.	.	TRBV7-8	16	CASSPGHLSGANVLTF	TGTGCCAGCAGCCCGGGACATCTCTCTGGGGCCAACGTCCTGACTTTC
TRBJ2-3	.	TRBD2	TRBV13	12	CASSRTRDTQYF	TGTGCCAGCAGCCGGACTAGAGATACGCAGTATTTT
TRBJ1-5	few	.	TRBV10-3	14	CAISEGTKGQPQHF	TGTGCCATCAGTGAGGGGACAAAAGGACAGCCCCAGCATTTT
TRBJ1-6	.	TRBD1	TRBV15	16	CATSRGAQGSVAPLHF	TGTGCCACCAGCAGAGGGGCACAGGGGAGCGTTGCACCCCTCCACTTT
TRBJ1-1	.	TRBD1	TRBV5-6	15	CASSFRAGGTTEAFF	TGTGCCAGCAGCTTTAGGGCAGGGGGGACCACTGAAGCTTTCTTT
TRBJ2-1	.	.	TRBV4-3	16	CASSQESASSYNEQFF	TGCGCCAGCAGCCAAGAGTCCGCTAGCTCCTACAATGAGCAGTTCTTC
TRBJ1-4	.	TRBD1	TRBV10-3	13	CATQGGTNEKLFF	TGTGCCACGCAGGGGGGCACTAATGAAAAACTGTTTTTT
TRBJ1-6	.	.	TRBV7-2	14	CATDTGDAVSPLHF	TGTGCCACCGATACGGGGGACGCAGTTTCACCCCTCCACTTT
TRBJ2-1	.	.	TRBV2	15	CASSSPQGTYNEQFF	TGTGCCAGCAGTAGCCCACAGGGAACCTACAATGAGCAGTTCTTC
TRBJ1-1	.	TRBD1	TRBV6-5	12	CASSRGTGDAFF	TGTGCCAGCAGTCGTGGGACAGGTGACGCTTTCTTT
TRBJ2-7	.	.	TRBV5-1	18	CASSLTHKEGVYTYEQYF	TGCGCCAGCAGCTTAACTCATAAAGAGGGGGTTTATACCTACGAGCAGTACTTC
TRBJ1-6	.	.	TRBV30	12	CAWSDSKSPLHF	TGTGCCTGGAGCGATTCTAAGTCACCCCTCCACTTT
TRBJ1-1	.	TRBD1	TRBV10-3	16	CAISEGNRGPGTEAFF	TGTGCCATCAGTGAGGGAAACAGGGGGCCGGGGACTGAAGCTTTCTTT
TRBJ2-7	.	.	TRBV19	13	CASSSAGPLEQYF	TGTGCCAGTAGTTCGGCAGGGCCGCTTGAGCAGTACTTC
TRBJ1-2	.	.	TRBV6-2/TRBV6-3	14	CASSAPRSRGGYTF	TGTGCCAGCAGTGCCCCTCGGTCTAGGGGCGGCTACACCTTC